Sequencing of this TCR beta chain was carried out in a study of shared clonotypes between healthy human individuals. The naive CD8 fraction comprised CD45RO-negative cells positively selected for CCR7 and excluded terminally differentiated effector memory CD45RA+ cells. Those who donated, Caucasian adults without exception, all lived in Nashville, Tennessee. Germline-derived CDR1 and CDR2 are LNHDA and SQIVND (reference sequence). Trimming left V 3 bases short and J 3 bases short, with 9 bases between. This CDR3 contains 13 residues. Sequenced by immunoSEQ multiplex PCR; TCRdb stores in-frame clones only, minus some. The data show about 2.1 million clones, under 95% seen once. Remarks on this clone: The antigen is not known. The sample holds other DNA sequences that translate to the same CDR3.

Findings of the study overall: Clonotypes that were shared across a handful of donors made up approximately 5% of naive CD4 clonotypes. What naive subsets generally showed was a larger estimated richness than memory subsets showed.

The TCR comes from a man aged 18 to 30 in good health. Some clones in this sample may be carry-over from other donors' samples. The chain has TRBV19 and TRBJ2-7, with a tentative D call TRBD2 (6 bases). The sequencing sample was made of naive CD8+ T cells from PBMCs. This chain's CDR3 is CASSMGLRYEQYF. The CDR3 DNA follows: TGTGCCAGTAGTATGGGACTCCGCTACGAGCAGTACTTC.